A single TCR beta chain is shown here with its context. In the source study's methods: The assay estimated nucleated cells by amplifying reference gene primers. Sequenced by immunoSEQ multiplex PCR; TCRdb stores in-frame clones only, minus some. The D gene and trimming were derived from the DNA, and the V and J assignments and clone size from that table. The sample consists of around 160,000 clones, about four fifths of them appearing once. This sample is drawn from a study of blood T cell repertoires in COVID-19. CDR1 SQVTM and CDR2 ANQGSEA come from the germline V gene. CDR3 length: 16 residues. V gave up 6 bases and J gave up 5 bases; unmatched junction bases: 16.

Source material: peripheral blood. The source is a human donor with acute or convalescent COVID-19. The donor label of this sample is uncertain. This chain uses TRBV29-1 with TRBJ2-5; TRBD2 agrees at 9 bases. This chain's CDR3 is CSVDSPSGVKWETQYF. The CDR3 bases are TGCAGCGTGGACAGTCCTAGCGGGGTGAAATGGGAGACCCAGTACTTC.